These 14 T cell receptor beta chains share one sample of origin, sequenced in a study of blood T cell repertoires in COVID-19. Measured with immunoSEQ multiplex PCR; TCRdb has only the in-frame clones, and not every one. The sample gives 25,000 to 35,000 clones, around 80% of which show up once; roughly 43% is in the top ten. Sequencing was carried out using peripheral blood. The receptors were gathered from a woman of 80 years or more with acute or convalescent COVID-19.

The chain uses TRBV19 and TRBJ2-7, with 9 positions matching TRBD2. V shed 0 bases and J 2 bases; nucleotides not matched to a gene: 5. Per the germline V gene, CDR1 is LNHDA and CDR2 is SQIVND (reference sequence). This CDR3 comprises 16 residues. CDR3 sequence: CASSIDTAGGAYEQYF. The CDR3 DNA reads TGTGCCAGTAGTATAGATACGGCGGGAGGGGCCTACGAGCAGTACTTC.

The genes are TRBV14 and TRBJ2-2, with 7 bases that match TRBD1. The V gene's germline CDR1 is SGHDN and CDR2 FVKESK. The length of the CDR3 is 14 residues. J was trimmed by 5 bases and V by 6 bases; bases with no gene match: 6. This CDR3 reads CASSRATGTGELFF. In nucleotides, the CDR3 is TGTGCCAGCAGTCGTGCGACAGGGACCGGGGAGCTGTTTTTT.

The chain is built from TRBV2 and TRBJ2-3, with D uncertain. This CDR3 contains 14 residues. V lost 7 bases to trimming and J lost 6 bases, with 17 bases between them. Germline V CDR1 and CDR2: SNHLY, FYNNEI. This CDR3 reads CASKSTNLGDTQYF. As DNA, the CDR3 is TGTGCCAGCAAATCGACAAACCTGGGCGATACGCAGTATTTT.

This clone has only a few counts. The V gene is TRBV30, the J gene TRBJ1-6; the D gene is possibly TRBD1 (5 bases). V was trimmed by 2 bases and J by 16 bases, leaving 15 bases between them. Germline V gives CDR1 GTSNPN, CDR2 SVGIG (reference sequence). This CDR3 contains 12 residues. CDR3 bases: TGTGCCTGGAGTCCACCTGGTGGGGGGCTCCACTTT. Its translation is CAWSPPGGGLHF.

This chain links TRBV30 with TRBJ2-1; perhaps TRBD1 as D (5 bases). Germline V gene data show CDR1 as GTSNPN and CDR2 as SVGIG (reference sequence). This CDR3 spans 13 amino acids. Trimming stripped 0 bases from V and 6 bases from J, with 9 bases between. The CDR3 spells CAWSVSRANEQFF. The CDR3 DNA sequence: TGTGCCTGGAGTGTCTCCAGGGCCAATGAGCAGTTCTTC.

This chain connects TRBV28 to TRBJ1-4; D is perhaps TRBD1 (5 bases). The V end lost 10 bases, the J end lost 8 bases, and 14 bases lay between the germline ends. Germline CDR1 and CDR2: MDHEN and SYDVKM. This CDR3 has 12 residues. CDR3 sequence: CATYGGAEKLFF. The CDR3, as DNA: TGTGCCACCTACGGAGGGGCGGAAAAACTGTTTTTT. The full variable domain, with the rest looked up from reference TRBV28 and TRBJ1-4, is DVKVTQSSRYLVKRTGEKVFLECVQDMDHENMFWYRQDPGLGLRLIYFSYDVKMKEKGDIPEGYSVSREKKERFSLILESASTNQTSMYLCATYGGAEKLFFGSGTQLSVL.

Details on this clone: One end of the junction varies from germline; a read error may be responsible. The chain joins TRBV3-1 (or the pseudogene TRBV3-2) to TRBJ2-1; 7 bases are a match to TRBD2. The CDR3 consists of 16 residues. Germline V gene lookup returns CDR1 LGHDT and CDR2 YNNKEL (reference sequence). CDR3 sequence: CASGQDLSGPNNEQFF. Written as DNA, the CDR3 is TGTGCCAGCGGCCAAGATCTTAGCGGGCCCAACAATGAGCAGTTCTTC.

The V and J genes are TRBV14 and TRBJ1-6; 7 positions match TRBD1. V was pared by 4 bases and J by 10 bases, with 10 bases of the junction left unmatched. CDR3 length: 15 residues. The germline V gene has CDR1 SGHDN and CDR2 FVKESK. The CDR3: CASSPQGLPGSPLHF. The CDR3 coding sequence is TGTGCCAGCAGCCCACAGGGGTTACCAGGATCACCCCTCCACTTT.

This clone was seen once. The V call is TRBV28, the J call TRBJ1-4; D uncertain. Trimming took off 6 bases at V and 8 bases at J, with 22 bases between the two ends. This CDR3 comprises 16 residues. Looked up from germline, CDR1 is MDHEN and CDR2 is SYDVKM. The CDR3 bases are TGTGCCAGCAGCCCAGCGGCTGGGATACCCGGGGAAAAACTGTTTTTT. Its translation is CASSPAAGIPGEKLFF.

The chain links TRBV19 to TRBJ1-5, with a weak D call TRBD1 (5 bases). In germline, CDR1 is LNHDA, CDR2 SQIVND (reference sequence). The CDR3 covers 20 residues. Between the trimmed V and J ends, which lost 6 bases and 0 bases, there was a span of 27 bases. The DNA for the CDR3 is TGTGCCAGTAGAAGGGGATTGAAGGACGGACAACTTTATAGCAATCAGCCCCAGCATTTT. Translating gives CASRRGLKDGQLYSNQPQHF.

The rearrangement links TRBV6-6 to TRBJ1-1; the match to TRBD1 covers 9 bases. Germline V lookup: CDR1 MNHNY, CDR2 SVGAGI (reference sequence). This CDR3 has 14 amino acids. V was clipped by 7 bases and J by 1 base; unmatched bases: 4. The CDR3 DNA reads TGTGCCAGCACCTTGACAGGGGGGAACACTGAAGCTTTCTTT. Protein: CASTLTGGNTEAFF.

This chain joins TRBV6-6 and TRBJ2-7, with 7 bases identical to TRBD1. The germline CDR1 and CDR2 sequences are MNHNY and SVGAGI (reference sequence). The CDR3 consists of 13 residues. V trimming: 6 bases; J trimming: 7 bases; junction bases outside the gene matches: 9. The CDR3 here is CASRTQGVGEQYF. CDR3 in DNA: TGTGCCAGCAGAACCCAGGGGGTTGGGGAGCAGTACTTC.

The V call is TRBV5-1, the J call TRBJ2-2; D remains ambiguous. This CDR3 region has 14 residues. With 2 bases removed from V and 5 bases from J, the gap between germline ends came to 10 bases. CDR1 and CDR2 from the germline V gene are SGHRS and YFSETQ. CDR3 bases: TGCGCCAGCAGCTTTGAGGCGGAAACCGGGGAGCTGTTTTTT. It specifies CASSFEAETGELFF.

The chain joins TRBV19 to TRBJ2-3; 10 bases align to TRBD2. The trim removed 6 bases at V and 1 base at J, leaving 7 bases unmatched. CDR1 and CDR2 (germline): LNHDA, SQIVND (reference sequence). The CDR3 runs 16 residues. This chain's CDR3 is CASRQAGTSGTDTQYF. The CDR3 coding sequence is TGTGCCAGTAGGCAGGCCGGGACTAGCGGCACAGATACGCAGTATTTT.